The sequence of this TCR beta chain was determined in a study of glioma-infiltrating T cells. Regarding the study as a whole: Tissue and blood shared very few CDR3 sequences. Gliomas, especially low-grade, showed above-expected tissue-blood divergence; non-neoplastic patients showed below.

The V gene's germline CDR1 is DFQATT and CDR2 SNEGSKA (reference sequence). The trim removed 4 bases at V and 10 bases at J, leaving 14 bases unmatched. This CDR3 has 16 residues. Amplification of TCR alpha and beta CDR3 regions from RNA used iRepertoire nested multiplex PCR. Tissue mRNA or PBMC total RNA, roughly 100-400 ng, went into one-step reverse transcription and amplification. TCRdb independently ran MiXCR on the multiplex PCR reads; one entry per CDR3 protein. Here the sample spans tens of thousands of distinct CDR3 sequences, approximately 42% being singletons. This clonotype showed up many times. Its antigen is unidentified.

The chain links TRBV20-1 to TRBJ2-1; 12 bases line up with TRBD2. The TCR was taken from a human donor with low-grade glioma or glioblastoma, undergoing nonglioma brain surgery, or in good health (not recorded which). Sequencing was carried out using glioma tissue, nonneoplastic brain tissue, or PBMCs (not recorded which). In DNA, the CDR3 is TGCAGTGCTACCTTGACTAGCGGGAGAGATTTGGAAGAGCAGTTCTTC. Protein: CSATLTSGRDLEEQFF.